This T cell receptor beta chain comes out of a study of metastatic and nonmetastatic thyroid tumors. Study as a whole: Blood and tumor or nodule tissue repertoires from malignant and benign thyroid patients were compared. General study points: Relative to benign nodules, malignant thyroid tumors were reportedly characterized by significantly elevated TCR beta diversity in blood and tumor.

Per the study methods: Variation in CDR3 across clinicopathological groups served as the basis for constructing a distant-metastasis classifier in papillary thyroid cancer. TCRdb used MiXCR to call clones anew from the PCR reads. Clone size and V and J calls follow TCRdb, not the original study. The sample has about 30,000 clones, roughly 25% seen once. The CDR3 has 14 amino acids. Germline loops: CDR1 MDHEN, CDR2 SYDVKM. Between the trimmed V and J ends, which lost 10 bases and 0 bases, there was a span of 12 bases. This clone occurred many times. Antigen: not known. Thyroid surgery had not been preceded by any treatment in any patient.

The chain recombines TRBV28 with TRBJ2-2; no definite D call. The source is a female donor with papillary thyroid cancer or a benign thyroid nodule (not recorded which). Some clones in this sample may be carry-over from other donors' samples. Material: blood. CDR3: CANSPAANTGELFF. DNA of the CDR3: TGTGCCAACTCTCCCGCCGCGAACACCGGGGAGCTGTTTTTT.